This TCR beta chain was documented in a study of radiotherapy plus CTLA-4 blockade in lung cancer. Overall study context: An objective response was seen in 18% of patients, and disease control in less than 35%. The study's findings and limits: Reportedly, early blood T cell clone dynamics best predicted response, with interferon-beta.

In this sample, this clone turned up once. Its antigen is unidentified. This CDR3 has 11 amino acids. Looked up from germline, CDR1 is MNHEY and CDR2 is SMNVEV (reference sequence). J was trimmed by 15 bases and V by 9 bases; bases with no gene match: 10. The assay was immunoSEQ multiplex PCR, and TCRdb's table has in-frame clones only and misses some. The repertoire holds around 44,000 clones, with 70% to 90% as singletons. V gene TRBV27 combines with J gene TRBJ2-4, with 8 bases that match TRBD1. The sample in question was peripheral blood, obtained from a patient treated with radiotherapy plus ipilimumab. This receptor was identified in a human donor with non-small cell lung cancer that progressed on radiotherapy plus ipilimumab. Some clones in this sample may be carry-over from other donors' samples. The CDR3 nucleotides are TGTGCCAGTCGTAATCAGGGGGCATGGTACTTC. Its translation: CASRNQGAWYF.